The 25 T cell receptor beta chains below were found in one sample sequenced in a study of blood T cell repertoires in COVID-19. Profiling relied on immunoSEQ multiplex PCR, and the TCRdb table lists in-frame clones only, not all of them. This sample yields approximately 45,000 clones, of which 65% to 85% are seen a single time; around 6% belongs to the top ten. The sample comprised peripheral blood. These receptors were collected from a woman of 80 years or more with acute or convalescent COVID-19.

This clone was seen once. This chain uses TRBV5-5 with TRBJ2-2, with TRBD2 as a possible D gene (6 bases). The CDR3 consists of 15 residues. The germline CDR1 and CDR2 sequences are SGHKS and YYEKEE (reference sequence). Trimming left V 5 bases short and J 3 bases short, with 14 bases between. The DNA for the CDR3 is TGTGCCAGCAGTCCCCGGGACTCTTACACCGGGGAGCTGTTTTTT. This gives the protein CASSPRDSYTGELFF.

This clone occurred a few times. This chain uses TRBV27 with TRBJ2-5; 9 bases agree with TRBD2. Unmatched junction bases numbered 10, after V lost 5 bases and J lost 3 bases. The CDR3 totals 16 residues. Germline V lookup: CDR1 MNHEY, CDR2 SMNVEV (reference sequence). The CDR3 is CASSIGGGALEETQYF. CDR3 nucleotides: TGTGCCAGCAGTATAGGCGGGGGGGCGTTAGAAGAGACCCAGTACTTC.

J is TRBJ2-1 and V is TRBV7-8; a possible D gene is TRBD1 (6 bases). The germline V gene has CDR1 SGHVS and CDR2 FQNEAQ. This CDR3 has 15 amino acids. V was trimmed by 2 bases and J by 7 bases, leaving 15 bases between them. CDR3 coding DNA: TGTGCCAGCAGCTTATTCAGGGGCGCCAGGAATGAGCAGTTCTTC. It codes for CASSLFRGARNEQFF.

J is TRBJ2-5 and V is TRBV6-6; a weak D match, TRBD2 (7 bases). V lost 7 bases and J 4 bases, leaving 16 bases between the germline ends. The CDR3 consists of 14 residues. The germline V gene has CDR1 MNHNY and CDR2 SVGAGI (reference sequence). The CDR3 bases are TGTGCCAGCATTAGAGTCGGGGGGCTAGAGACCCAGTACTTC. Translating gives CASIRVGGLETQYF.

V is TRBV2 and J is TRBJ2-5; 8 nucleotides match TRBD1. The germline CDR1 and CDR2 sequences are SNHLY and FYNNEI. The CDR3 runs to 13 residues. Trimming cost V 4 bases and J 2 bases; bases outside gene matches: 0. CDR3 nucleotides: TGTGCCAGCAGTGGGACAGGGCAAGAGACCCAGTACTTC. This codes for CASSGTGQETQYF.

This chain joins TRBV24-1 and TRBJ1-2, with 8 bases lining up with TRBD1. The CDR3 is made up of 16 amino acids. V lost 2 bases and J lost 3; bases outside the gene matches: 7. Germline assignment: CDR1 KGHDR and CDR2 SFDVKD. The CDR3 reads CATSDSTGTGDYGYTF. CDR3 sequence (DNA): TGTGCCACCAGTGATTCAACCGGGACAGGAGACTATGGCTACACCTTC.

This chain uses TRBV2 with TRBJ2-7, with D maybe TRBD1 (5 bases). V was pared by 8 bases and J by 0 bases, with 11 bases between. The CDR3 extends over 13 amino acids. CDR1 is SNHLY, CDR2 FYNNEI, per germline. The CDR3 DNA reads as TGTGCCAGCCAGGGAATCTTCTCCTACGAGCAGTACTTC. It specifies CASQGIFSYEQYF.

The chain has TRBV6-1 and TRBJ2-3; 7 bases align to TRBD2. The junction had 11 bases not matched to a gene; V was cut back by 4 bases and J by 1 base. The CDR3 sequence is 17 residues long. CDR1 and CDR2 (germline): MNHNS, SASEGT. Here the CDR3 reads CASSVDARGRRTDTQYF. The CDR3 DNA reads TGTGCCAGCAGTGTAGACGCCCGCGGGAGACGCACAGATACGCAGTATTTT.

The chain recombines TRBV5-1 with TRBJ1-1; D is undetermined. V lost 4 bases and J lost 9, with 13 bases in between. The CDR3 has 12 residues. Per the germline V gene, CDR1 is SGHRS and CDR2 is YFSETQ. DNA for the CDR3: TGCGCCAGCAGCCAAAACTTCGACAAAGCTTTCTTT. Translation gives CASSQNFDKAFF.

As concerns this clone: Other DNA sequences within the sample encode an identical CDR3. The chain has TRBV5-1 and TRBJ2-2; 9 bases map to TRBD1. The CDR3 sequence is 14 residues long. The germline gives CDR1 SGHRS, CDR2 YFSETQ. V gave up 3 bases and J gave up 4 bases; unmatched junction bases: 1. CDR3 sequence (DNA): TGCGCCAGCAGCTGGGGACAGGGCACCGGGGAGCTGTTTTTT. Protein: CASSWGQGTGELFF.

The genes are TRBV9 and TRBJ2-7; maybe TRBD1 (5 bases). The length of the CDR3 is 14 residues. Trimming cost V 0 bases and J 3 bases, with 10 bases left between them. Germline V lookup: CDR1 SGDLS, CDR2 YYNGEE. The CDR3 here is CASSVGLQGYEQYF. For the CDR3, the DNA is TGTGCCAGCAGCGTAGGGTTGCAGGGCTACGAGCAGTACTTC.

The rearrangement links TRBV5-1 to TRBJ2-7; possible D gene TRBD1, 5 bases. Trimming removed 0 bases from V and 0 bases from J, with 10 bases in between. This CDR3 contains 15 residues. Germline loops: CDR1 SGHRS, CDR2 YFSETQ. The CDR3 sequence: CASSLDGAASYEQYF. The CDR3 nucleotides are TGCGCCAGCAGCTTGGATGGGGCGGCCTCCTACGAGCAGTACTTC.

V is TRBV20-1 and J is TRBJ1-1, with a tentative D call TRBD1 (5 bases). This CDR3 region has 11 residues. Germline values: CDR1 DFQATT, CDR2 SNEGSKA (reference sequence). V lost 8 bases to trimming and J lost 0 bases, with 7 bases between them. The CDR3 spells CSLGVNTEAFF. DNA of the CDR3: TGCAGTTTAGGGGTGAACACTGAAGCTTTCTTT.

The chain carries TRBV18 and TRBJ1-1, with D tentatively TRBD1 (5 bases). The CDR3 is made up of 16 amino acids. V was clipped by 2 bases and J by 1 base, with 14 bases between them. Germline V gene sequence: CDR1 KGHSH, CDR2 LQKENI. CDR3 coding DNA: TGTGCCAGCTCACCAGTTGGGGGGTCTTCGAACACTGAAGCTTTCTTT. This translates into CASSPVGGSSNTEAFF.

The chain carries TRBV7-9 and TRBJ2-1; TRBD2 matches at 13 bases. The CDR3 has 15 residues. The ends lost 5 bases at V and 8 bases at J; junction bases unmatched: 6. The germline gives CDR1 SEHNR, CDR2 FQNEAQ (reference sequence). CDR3 amino acids: CASSPTSGGAYEQFF. The CDR3 DNA sequence: TGTGCCAGCAGCCCTACTAGCGGGGGGGCCTATGAGCAGTTCTTC.

The chain carries TRBV7-9 and TRBJ1-1; D remains unclear. With 3 bases removed from V and 11 bases from J, the gap between germline ends came to 13 bases. CDR3 length equals 12 residues. From germline, CDR1 is SEHNR and CDR2 FQNEAQ (reference sequence). The chain's CDR3 is CASSFPSEKAFF. DNA for the CDR3: TGTGCCAGCAGCTTTCCATCAGAAAAGGCTTTCTTT. Complete variable domain (other parts from reference TRBV7-9 and TRBJ1-1): DTGVSQNPRHKITKRGQNVTFRCDPISEHNRLYWYRQTLGQGPEFLTYFQNEAQLEKSRLLSDRFSAERPKGSFSTLEIQRTEQGDSAMYLCASSFPSEKAFFGQGTRLTVV.

CDR3: CASSMRQGKPSTEAFF. For the CDR3, the DNA is TGTGCCAGTAGTATGAGACAGGGTAAACCTAGCACTGAAGCTTTCTTT. V gene TRBV19 combines with J gene TRBJ1-1; TRBD1 aligns across 7 bases. V lost 3 bases to trimming and J lost 4 bases; unmatched junction nucleotides: 11. The germline gives CDR1 LNHDA, CDR2 SQIVND (reference sequence). The CDR3 totals 16 residues.

This clone was picked up one time. The V gene is TRBV11-3, the J gene TRBJ1-4; 9 bases fit TRBD1. The ends lost 1 base at V and 4 bases at J; junction bases unmatched: 4. The CDR3 is 16 amino acids. From germline, CDR1 is SGHNT and CDR2 YENEEA. CDR3 sequence: CASSLARTGVNEKLFF. For the CDR3, the DNA is TGTGCCAGCAGCTTAGCTCGGACAGGGGTTAATGAAAAACTGTTTTTT.

The J gene is TRBJ2-5, the V gene TRBV5-1; D may be TRBD2 (7 bases). Germline CDR1 is SGHRS and CDR2 is YFSETQ. V was pared by 3 bases and J by 1 base, with 13 bases between. The length of the CDR3 is 15 residues. The CDR3 DNA is TGCGCCAGCAGCTCCCTGGGGGGGGCCCAAGAGACCCAGTACTTC. Its protein product is CASSSLGGAQETQYF.

This chain joins TRBV7-2 and TRBJ2-1; D possibly corresponds to TRBD2 (6 bases). Trimming took off 3 bases at V and 10 bases at J, with 19 bases between the two ends. The CDR3 is 15 amino acids. Germline V lookup: CDR1 SGHTA, CDR2 FQGNSA. CDR3 in DNA: TGTGCCAGCAGCTTTTTGACGGGACTCGAGTACGAGCAGTTCTTC. This encodes CASSFLTGLEYEQFF.

This clone was counted a few times. The chain joins TRBV7-9 to TRBJ1-1; D is unresolved. In germline, CDR1 is SEHNR, CDR2 FQNEAQ (reference sequence). Trimming removed 8 bases at V and 3 bases at J, with 10 bases between. The CDR3 runs 12 residues. CDR3 DNA: TGTGCCAGCGCCTCTCAGGACACTGAAGCTTTCTTT. Translating it yields CASASQDTEAFF.

The chain couples TRBV12-3 or TRBV12-4 to TRBJ2-7; weak D call: TRBD2 (5 bases). The CDR3 is made up of 13 amino acids. Trimming removed 6 bases at V and 2 bases at J, with 11 bases between. DNA of the CDR3: TGTGCCAGCAGGATGACTAACGCCTACGAGCAGTACTTC. It specifies CASRMTNAYEQYF.

The V and J genes are TRBV27 and TRBJ2-7, with unresolved D. Trimming shortened V by 2 bases and J by 2 bases, and 16 bases separated the two germline ends. The germline V gene encodes CDR1 MNHEY and CDR2 SMNVEV (reference sequence). This CDR3 contains 16 residues. The CDR3 DNA reads as TGTGCCAGCAGTTTAAGTTTAACCAGAGCGACCTACGAGCAGTACTTC. It translates to CASSLSLTRATYEQYF.

The CDR3 reads CASSLGTLAQETQYF. The CDR3 nucleotides read TGCGCCAGCAGCTTGGGTACATTAGCACAAGAGACCCAGTACTTC. The chain combines TRBV5-1 with TRBJ2-5; D is uncertain. V was cut by 0 bases and J by 2 bases, with 11 bases left in between. From germline, CDR1 is SGHRS and CDR2 YFSETQ. The CDR3 is 15 residues long.

The chain recombines TRBV19 with TRBJ2-3; no clear D gene. The length of the CDR3 is 14 residues. Germline CDR1 is LNHDA and CDR2 is SQIVND (reference sequence). Trimming removed 3 bases from V and 1 base from J, with 8 bases in between. Written as DNA, the CDR3 is TGTGCCAGTAGTATGCTTTCAGGCACAGATACGCAGTATTTT. This gives the protein CASSMLSGTDTQYF.